These 2 T cell receptor beta chains share one sample of origin, sequenced in a study of T-cell reconstitution after alpha-beta-depleted transplantation in children (dated by TCRdb to 2016 to 2018). Libraries were made using PCR. This sample was sequenced with an Illumina HiSeq 2500. TCR library preparation used molecular barcoding, with unique molecular identifiers applied to normalize quantification of the TCRbeta repertoire. The public sequencing data were trimmed at Q25 with fastp and processed into clonotypes with MiXCR by TCRdb, which kept only in-frame beta chains. Each CDR3 protein gets just one entry, which takes the most common genes and DNA from the rows behind it. The sample has about 350,000 distinct CDR3 sequences on record, about an eighth of them singletons. Around 4.1% of the sample rests with the top ten. Sequenced here: PBMCs, sampled from the stem cell graft. Source of these receptors: a human donor who donated a stem cell graft to a child with Fanconi anemia.

This clonotype was observed at least ten times. This chain joins TRBV5-1 and TRBJ2-5, with D maybe TRBD2 (6 bases). There are 14 residues in the CDR3. Germline V gene data show CDR1 as SGHRS and CDR2 as YFSETQ. V was trimmed by 0 bases and J by 5 bases, leaving 11 bases between them. This CDR3 reads CASSLGTSLETQYF. CDR3 DNA sequence: TGCGCCAGCAGCTTGGGTACTAGCCTCGAGACCCAGTACTTC.

The J gene is TRBJ2-7, the V gene TRBV7-3; D ambiguous. Germline assignment: CDR1 SGHTA and CDR2 FQGTGA. The CDR3 extends over 13 amino acids. The V end was cut by 0 bases, the J end by 4 bases, with 7 bases between. The CDR3 DNA follows: TGTGCCAGCAGCTTAACTGACCAATACGAGCAGTACTTC. This codes for CASSLTDQYEQYF.